This T cell receptor beta chain derives from a study of cytomegalovirus exposure and HLA in healthy donors. Study results and caveats: The majority of CMV-associated TCR beta chains were reported as apparently HLA-restricted in a later analysis. In a later analysis, around 18,000 TCR beta sequences were associated with HLA alleles at 0.05 false discovery rate.

Unrecorded immune exposure was likely among donors, who were nominally healthy when sampled. PCR involved 60 Vbeta and 13 Jbeta primers. Sequenced by immunoSEQ multiplex PCR; TCRdb stores in-frame clones only, minus some. The sample has approximately 79,000 clones, 78% seen once. Comment on this clone: The antigen is undetermined.

The CDR3 is 16 amino acids. Trimming removed 4 bases from V and 0 bases from J; junction bases left unmatched: 9. The germline CDR1 and CDR2 sequences are SGHRS and YFSETQ. The origin of this receptor is a male donor in good health and CMV-seropositive. Sequencing was carried out using PBMCs. The rearrangement joins TRBV5-1 to TRBJ1-1, with TRBD1 matching 7 bases. The CDR3 is CASSIRDSGLNTEAFF. For the CDR3, the DNA is TGCGCCAGCAGCATACGGGACAGCGGCTTGAACACTGAAGCTTTCTTT.